This T cell receptor (beta chain) was sequenced in a study of patients and donors after allogeneic stem cell transplantation. This clonotype occurred a few times. MiXCR, applied by TCRdb to the RT-PCR reads, yields one record per CDR3 protein. The sample includes about 200,000 distinct CDR3 sequences, roughly 38% of them seen just once. The material sequenced was blood, either unsorted or a sorted T cell fraction (not recorded which). This receptor was identified in a human donor who was either an allogeneic HSCT recipient or a stem cell or donor lymphocyte infusion donor (not recorded which). It is not recorded whose cells these are; they may come from a transplant donor.

The CDR3, as DNA: TGTGCCACCAGCAGAGATCTGGCAGATACGCAGTATTTT. This codes for CATSRDLADTQYF. The V call is TRBV15, the J call TRBJ2-3; D gene ambiguous. Trimming removed 0 bases at V and 4 bases at J, with 5 bases between. This CDR3 is built from 13 residues. CDR1 and CDR2 from the germline V gene are LNHNV and YYDKDF (reference sequence).